The sequence of this TCR beta chain was determined in a study of cytomegalovirus exposure and HLA in healthy donors. Amplification used 60 Vbeta primers and 13 Jbeta primers. Using immunoSEQ multiplex PCR, the repertoire was profiled, and TCRdb retains in-frame clones only, with some absent. The table records more than 100,000 clones, 65% to 80% of them present only once. A remark on this clone: Its antigen is undetermined.

Overall study findings and caveats: There were a few CMV-associated chains whose specificity for CMV antigens was confirmed in vitro. High sensitivity and specificity were reportedly achieved when the classifier diagnosed cytomegalovirus status. A later analysis found that most CMV-associated TCR beta chains appeared HLA-restricted. Rarity marked most TCR sequences, yet some public TCRs occurred in many donors.

The V gene's germline CDR1 is SGHTA and CDR2 FQGTGA. The CDR3 extends over 14 amino acids. The V and J ends lost 5 bases and 4 bases respectively, with 14 bases between them. V gene TRBV7-3 combines with J gene TRBJ1-1; perhaps TRBD1 as D (6 bases). The material sequenced was PBMCs. The receptor comes from a woman aged 40-49 years in good health and CMV-seropositive. CDR3 coding DNA: TGTGCCAGCAGCATGTATTCAGGGGCCACTGAAGCTTTCTTT. The encoded protein is CASSMYSGATEAFF.